This T cell receptor beta chain was recorded in a study of CD4 and CD8 cells across lung adenocarcinoma regions. The patients had localized lung adenocarcinoma, a non-small cell subtype. TCRdb re-called the PCR reads with MiXCR, one entry per CDR3 protein. The sample holds over 20,000 distinct CDR3 sequences; around half are singletons and the top ten take 27%. Germline V gene lookup returns CDR1 ENHRY and CDR2 SYGVKD. The CDR3 is 19 amino acids. The V and J ends lost 0 bases and 4 bases respectively, with 21 bases between them. This clonotype was sampled from a female donor with lung adenocarcinoma. The CD4 and CD8 labels of this study may be unreliable. What was sequenced was CD8+ T cells from the center of a lung tumor. The chain has TRBV10-3 and TRBJ2-2; tentatively, D is TRBD1 (6 bases). CDR3: CAISESVSTGTHLTGELFF. DNA for the CDR3: TGTGCCATCAGTGAGTCAGTTAGTACCGGGACACACCTCACCGGGGAGCTGTTTTTT.